The T cell receptor (beta chain) described here comes from a study of T cell responses to AZD1222 COVID-19 vaccine. As regards this clone: Relative to the germline gene, one junction end is altered; a read error may explain this.

Produced via immunoSEQ multiplex PCR; TCRdb's table is partial and in-frame only. The sample has over 110,000 clones; 90% are singletons. The clonotype comes from an adult who received the AZD1222 COVID-19 vaccine. Sequencing used peripheral blood, obtained 28 days after the second AZD1222 dose.

The CDR3 sequence: CASSFSPGGPSFNEQFF. The CDR3 DNA reads TGTGCCAGCAGCTTTTCCCCGGGGGGTCCCTCCTTCAATGAGCAGTTCTTC. This rearrangement joins TRBV7-3 to TRBJ2-1, with 7 bases matching TRBD2. Germline CDR1 is SGHTA and CDR2 is FQGTGA. The CDR3 extends over 17 amino acids.